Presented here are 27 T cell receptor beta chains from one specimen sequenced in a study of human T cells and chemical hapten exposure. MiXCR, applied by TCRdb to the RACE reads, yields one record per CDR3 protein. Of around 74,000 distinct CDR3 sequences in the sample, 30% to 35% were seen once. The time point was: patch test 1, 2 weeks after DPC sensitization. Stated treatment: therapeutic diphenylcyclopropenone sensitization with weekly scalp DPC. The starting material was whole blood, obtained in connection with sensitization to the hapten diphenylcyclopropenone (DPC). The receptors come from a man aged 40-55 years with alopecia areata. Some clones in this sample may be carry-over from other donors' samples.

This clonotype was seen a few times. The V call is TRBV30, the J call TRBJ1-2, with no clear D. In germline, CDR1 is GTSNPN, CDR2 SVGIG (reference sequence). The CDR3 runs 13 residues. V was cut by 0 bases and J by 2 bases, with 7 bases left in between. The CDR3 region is CAWSVLGNYGYTF. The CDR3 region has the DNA TGTGCCTGGAGTGTACTTGGGAACTATGGCTACACCTTC.

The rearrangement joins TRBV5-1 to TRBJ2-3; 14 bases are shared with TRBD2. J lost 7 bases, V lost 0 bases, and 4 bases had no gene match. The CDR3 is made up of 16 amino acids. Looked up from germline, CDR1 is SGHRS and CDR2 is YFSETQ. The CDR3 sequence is CASSLEGLAGVNTQYF. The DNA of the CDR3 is TGCGCCAGCAGCTTGGAGGGACTAGCGGGAGTGAATACGCAGTATTTT. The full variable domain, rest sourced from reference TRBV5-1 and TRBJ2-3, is KAGVTQTPRYLIKTRGQQVTLSCSPISGHRSVSWYQQTPGQGLQFLFEYFSETQRNKGNFPGRFSGRQFSNSRSEMNVSTLELGDSALYLCASSLEGLAGVNTQYFGPGTRLTVL.

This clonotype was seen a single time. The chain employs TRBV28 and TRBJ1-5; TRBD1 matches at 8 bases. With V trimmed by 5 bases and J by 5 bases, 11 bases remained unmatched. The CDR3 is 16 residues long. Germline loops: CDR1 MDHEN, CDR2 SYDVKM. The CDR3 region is CASSPHPRQGHQPQHF. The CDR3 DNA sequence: TGTGCCAGCAGTCCCCACCCCAGACAGGGGCATCAGCCCCAGCATTTT.

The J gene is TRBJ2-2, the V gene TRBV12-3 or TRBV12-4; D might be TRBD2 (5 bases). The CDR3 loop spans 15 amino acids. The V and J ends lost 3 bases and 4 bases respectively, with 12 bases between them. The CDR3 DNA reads TGTGCCAGCAGTTTTGGGAGCACGGGCACCGGGGAGCTGTTTTTT. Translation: CASSFGSTGTGELFF.

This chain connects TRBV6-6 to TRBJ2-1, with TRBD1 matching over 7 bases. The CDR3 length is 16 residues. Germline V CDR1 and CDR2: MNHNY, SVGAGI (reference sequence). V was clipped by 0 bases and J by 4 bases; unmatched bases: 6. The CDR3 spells CASSYSWGQPYNEQFF. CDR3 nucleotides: TGTGCCAGCAGTTACTCATGGGGACAGCCTTACAATGAGCAGTTCTTC.

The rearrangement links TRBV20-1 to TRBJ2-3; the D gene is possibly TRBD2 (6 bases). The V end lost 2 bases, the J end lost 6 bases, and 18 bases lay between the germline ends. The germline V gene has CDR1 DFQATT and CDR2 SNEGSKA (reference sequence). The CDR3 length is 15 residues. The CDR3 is CSARYGLSHADTQYF. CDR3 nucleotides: TGCAGTGCTAGATATGGACTAAGTCATGCGGATACGCAGTATTTT.

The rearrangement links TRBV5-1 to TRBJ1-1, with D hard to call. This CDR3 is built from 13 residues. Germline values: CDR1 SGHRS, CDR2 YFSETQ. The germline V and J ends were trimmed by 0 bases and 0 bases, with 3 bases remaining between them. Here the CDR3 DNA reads TGCGCCAGCAGCTTGGTTCTGAACACTGAAGCTTTCTTT. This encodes CASSLVLNTEAFF. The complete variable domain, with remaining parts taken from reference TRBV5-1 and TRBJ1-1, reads KAGVTQTPRYLIKTRGQQVTLSCSPISGHRSVSWYQQTPGQGLQFLFEYFSETQRNKGNFPGRFSGRQFSNSRSEMNVSTLELGDSALYLCASSLVLNTEAFFGQGTRLTVV.

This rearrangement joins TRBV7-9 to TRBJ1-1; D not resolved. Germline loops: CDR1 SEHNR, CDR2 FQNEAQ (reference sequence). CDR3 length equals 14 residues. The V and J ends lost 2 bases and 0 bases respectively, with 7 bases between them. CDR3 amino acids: CASSLNALNTEAFF. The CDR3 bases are TGTGCCAGCAGCTTAAATGCTTTGAACACTGAAGCTTTCTTT.

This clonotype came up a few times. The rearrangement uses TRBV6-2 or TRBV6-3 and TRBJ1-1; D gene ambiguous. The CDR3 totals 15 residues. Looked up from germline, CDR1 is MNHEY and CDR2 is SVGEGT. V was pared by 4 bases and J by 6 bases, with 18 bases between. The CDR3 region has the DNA TGTGCCAGCAGTTTGGGCACTCGCCCGGGTTCTGAAGCTTTCTTT. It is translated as CASSLGTRPGSEAFF.

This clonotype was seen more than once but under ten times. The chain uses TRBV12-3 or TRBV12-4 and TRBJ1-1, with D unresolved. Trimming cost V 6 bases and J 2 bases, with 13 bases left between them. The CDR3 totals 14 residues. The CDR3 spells CASRVGGSNTEAFF. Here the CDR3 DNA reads TGTGCCAGCAGAGTTGGAGGCAGCAACACTGAAGCTTTCTTT.

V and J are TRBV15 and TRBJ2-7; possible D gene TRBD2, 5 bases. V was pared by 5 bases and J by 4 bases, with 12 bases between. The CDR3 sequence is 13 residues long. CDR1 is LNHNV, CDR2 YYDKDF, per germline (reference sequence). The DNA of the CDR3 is TGTGCCACCAGCCCCAACGGGATTTACGAGCAGTACTTC. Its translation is CATSPNGIYEQYF.

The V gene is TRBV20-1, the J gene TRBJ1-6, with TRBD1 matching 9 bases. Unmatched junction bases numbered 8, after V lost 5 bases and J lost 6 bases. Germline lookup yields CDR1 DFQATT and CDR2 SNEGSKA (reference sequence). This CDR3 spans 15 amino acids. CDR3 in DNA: TGCAGTGCTGAGACCCCGGGACAGGGTAATTCACCCCTCCACTTT. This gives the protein CSAETPGQGNSPLHF.

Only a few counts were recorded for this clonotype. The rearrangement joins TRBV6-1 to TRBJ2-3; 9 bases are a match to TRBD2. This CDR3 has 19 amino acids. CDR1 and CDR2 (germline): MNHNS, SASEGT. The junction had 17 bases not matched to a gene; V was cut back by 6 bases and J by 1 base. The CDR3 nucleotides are TGTGCCAGCAGGGCCTTAGCGGGAGTTTCGTTAGTTGGCACAGATACGCAGTATTTT. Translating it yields CASRALAGVSLVGTDTQYF.

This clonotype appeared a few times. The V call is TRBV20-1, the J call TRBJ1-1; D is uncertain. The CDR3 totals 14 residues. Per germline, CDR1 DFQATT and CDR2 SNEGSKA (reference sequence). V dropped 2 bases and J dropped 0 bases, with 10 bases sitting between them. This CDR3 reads CSARRRRVNTEAFF. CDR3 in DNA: TGCAGTGCTAGAAGGCGAAGAGTGAACACTGAAGCTTTCTTT.

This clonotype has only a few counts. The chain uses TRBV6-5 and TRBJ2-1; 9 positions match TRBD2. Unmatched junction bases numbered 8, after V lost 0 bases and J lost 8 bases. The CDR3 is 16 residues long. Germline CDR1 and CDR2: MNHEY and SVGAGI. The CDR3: CASSYSSSGSTYEQFF. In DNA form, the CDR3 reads TGTGCCAGCAGTTACTCGAGTAGCGGGAGTACTTATGAGCAGTTCTTC.

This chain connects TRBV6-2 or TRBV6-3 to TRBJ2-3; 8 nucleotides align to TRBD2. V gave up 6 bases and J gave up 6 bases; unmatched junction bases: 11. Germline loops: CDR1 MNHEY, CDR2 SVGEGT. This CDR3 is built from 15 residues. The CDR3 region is CASSQTSEAPDTQYF. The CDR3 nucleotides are TGTGCCAGCAGCCAGACTAGCGAGGCTCCTGATACGCAGTATTTT.

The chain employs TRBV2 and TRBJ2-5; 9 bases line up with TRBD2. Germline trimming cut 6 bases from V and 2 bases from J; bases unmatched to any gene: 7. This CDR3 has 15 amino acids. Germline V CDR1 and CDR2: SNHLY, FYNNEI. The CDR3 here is CASSLGLAPQETQYF. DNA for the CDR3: TGTGCCAGCAGCCTAGGACTAGCGCCACAAGAGACCCAGTACTTC.

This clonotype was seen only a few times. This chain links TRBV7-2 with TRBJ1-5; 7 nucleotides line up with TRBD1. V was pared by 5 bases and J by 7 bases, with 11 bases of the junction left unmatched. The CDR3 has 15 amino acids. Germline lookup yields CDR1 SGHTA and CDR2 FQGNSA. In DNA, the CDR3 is TGTGCCAGCAGCACGACCCGACAGGGCTACCAGCCCCAGCATTTT. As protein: CASSTTRQGYQPQHF. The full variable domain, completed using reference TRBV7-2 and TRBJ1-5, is GAGVSQSPSNKVTEKGKDVELRCDPISGHTALYWYRQSLGQGLEFLIYFQGNSAPDKSGLPSDRFSAERTGGSVSTLTIQRTQQEDSAVYLCASSTTRQGYQPQHFGDGTRLSIL.

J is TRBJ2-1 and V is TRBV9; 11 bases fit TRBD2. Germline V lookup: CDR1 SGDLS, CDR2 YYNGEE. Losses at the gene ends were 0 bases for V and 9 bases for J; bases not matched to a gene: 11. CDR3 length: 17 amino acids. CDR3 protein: CASSVAPTSGIVGEQFF. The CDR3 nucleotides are TGTGCCAGCAGCGTAGCCCCGACTAGCGGGATCGTCGGTGAGCAGTTCTTC.

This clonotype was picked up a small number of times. CDR3: CASSPNPDPYEQYF. CDR3 DNA sequence: TGTGCCAGCTCGCCAAACCCGGACCCCTACGAGCAGTACTTC. This chain links TRBV18 with TRBJ2-7; D not resolved. This CDR3 has 14 residues. CDR1 and CDR2 (germline): KGHSH, LQKENI. Trimming pared 6 bases from V and 2 bases from J, leaving 14 bases between.

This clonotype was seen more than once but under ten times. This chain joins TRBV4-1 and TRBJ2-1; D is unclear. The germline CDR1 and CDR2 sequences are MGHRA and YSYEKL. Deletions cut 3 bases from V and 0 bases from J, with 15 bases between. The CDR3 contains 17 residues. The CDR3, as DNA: TGCGCCAGCAGCCACCTGACCACCATAAACTCCTACAATGAGCAGTTCTTC. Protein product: CASSHLTTINSYNEQFF.

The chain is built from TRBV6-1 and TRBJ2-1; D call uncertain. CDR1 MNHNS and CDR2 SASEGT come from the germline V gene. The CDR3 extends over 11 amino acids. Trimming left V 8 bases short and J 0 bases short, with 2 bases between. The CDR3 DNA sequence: TGTGCCAGCTTCTCCTACAATGAGCAGTTCTTC. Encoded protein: CASFSYNEQFF.

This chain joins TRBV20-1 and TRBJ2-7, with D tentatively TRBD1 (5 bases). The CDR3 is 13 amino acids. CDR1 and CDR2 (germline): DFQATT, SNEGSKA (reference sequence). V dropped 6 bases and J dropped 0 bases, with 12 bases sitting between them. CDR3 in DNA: TGCAGTGCGTCGGACACCTACTCCTACGAGCAGTACTTC. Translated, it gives CSASDTYSYEQYF.

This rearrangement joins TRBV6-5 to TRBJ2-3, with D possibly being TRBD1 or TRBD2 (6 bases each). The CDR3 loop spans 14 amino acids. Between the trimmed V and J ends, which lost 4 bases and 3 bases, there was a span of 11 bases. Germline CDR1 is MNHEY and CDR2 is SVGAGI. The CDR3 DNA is TGTGCCAGCAGTTTCGGGGGCGCGACAGATACGCAGTATTTT. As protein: CASSFGGATDTQYF.

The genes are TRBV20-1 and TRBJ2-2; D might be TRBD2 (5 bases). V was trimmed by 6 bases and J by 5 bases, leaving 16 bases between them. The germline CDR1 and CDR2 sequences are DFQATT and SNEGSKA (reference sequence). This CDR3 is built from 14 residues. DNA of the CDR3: TGCAGTGCCCTCCCTACTAGAGGGACCGGGGAGCTGTTTTTT. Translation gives CSALPTRGTGELFF.

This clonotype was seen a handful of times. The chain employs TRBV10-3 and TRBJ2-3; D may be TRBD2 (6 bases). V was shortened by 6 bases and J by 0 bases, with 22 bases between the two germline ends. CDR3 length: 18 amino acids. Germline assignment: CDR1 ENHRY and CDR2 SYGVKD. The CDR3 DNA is TGTGCCATCAGCAAGGACCAGGGTAGCGGCTCTAGCACAGATACGCAGTATTTT. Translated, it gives CAISKDQGSGSSTDTQYF.

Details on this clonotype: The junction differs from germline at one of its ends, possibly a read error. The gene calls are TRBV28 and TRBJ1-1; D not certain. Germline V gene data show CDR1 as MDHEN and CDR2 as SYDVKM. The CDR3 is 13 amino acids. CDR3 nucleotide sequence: TGTGCCAGCAGTGCCCCAAGGCGGACTGAAACTTTCTTT. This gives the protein CASSAPRRTETFF.